This T cell receptor (beta chain) was captured in a study of T-cell memory formation after mild COVID-19. Overall study findings and caveats: Among contracting clones, CD4+ were mainly CM/EM and CD8+ enriched in EMRA. A subset of responding clones appeared in pre-infection memory, suggesting cross-reactive memory joined.

The TCR alpha and TCR beta cDNA libraries, bearing sample barcodes and UMIs, were generated by 5'RACE using constant-segment primers. TCRdb re-derived calls from the 5' RACE reads in MiXCR, one entry per CDR3 protein. The table shows approximately 340,000 distinct CDR3 sequences, with 10% to 15% occurring only once. This CDR3 has 14 amino acids. Trimming at V came to 7 bases and at J to 2 bases, leaving 8 bases not matched to a gene. This clonotype has ten or more counts. Its target is not known. The chain combines TRBV12-3 or TRBV12-4 with TRBJ2-7; 7 bases agree with TRBD1. The material sequenced was PBMCs or a T cell subset sorted from them (not recorded which). The source is a man between 18 and 35 years old who had mild COVID-19 (a few samples of this study predate the infection). Cell type and time point are not known. CDR3 protein: CASTLGQRPYEQYF. The CDR3, as DNA: TGTGCCAGCACCCTGGGACAGAGGCCCTACGAGCAGTACTTC.